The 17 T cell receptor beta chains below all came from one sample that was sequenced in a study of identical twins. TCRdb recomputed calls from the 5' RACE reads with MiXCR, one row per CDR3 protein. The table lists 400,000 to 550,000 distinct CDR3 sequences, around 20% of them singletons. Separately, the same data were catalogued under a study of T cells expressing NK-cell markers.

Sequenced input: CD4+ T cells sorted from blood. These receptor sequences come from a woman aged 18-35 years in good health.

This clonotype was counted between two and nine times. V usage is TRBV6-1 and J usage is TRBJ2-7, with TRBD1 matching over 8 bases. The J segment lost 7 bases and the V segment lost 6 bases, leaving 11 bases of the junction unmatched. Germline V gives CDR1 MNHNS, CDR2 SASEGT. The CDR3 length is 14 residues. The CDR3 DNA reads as TGTGCCAGCAGCTCCGTGGCAGGGGGCTGGGAGCAGTACTTC. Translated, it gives CASSSVAGGWEQYF.

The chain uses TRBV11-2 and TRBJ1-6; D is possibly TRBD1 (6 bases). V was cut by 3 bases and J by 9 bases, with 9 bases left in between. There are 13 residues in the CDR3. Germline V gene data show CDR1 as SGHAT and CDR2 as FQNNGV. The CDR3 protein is CASSFGGRSPLHF. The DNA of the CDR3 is TGTGCCAGCAGCTTCGGGGGGCGTTCACCCCTCCACTTT.

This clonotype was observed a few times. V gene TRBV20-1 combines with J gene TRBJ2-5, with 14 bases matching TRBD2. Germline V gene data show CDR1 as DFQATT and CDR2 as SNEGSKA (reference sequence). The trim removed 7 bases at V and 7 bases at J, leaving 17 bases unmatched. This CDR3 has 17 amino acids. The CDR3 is CSVIGLAGGWGHGTQYF. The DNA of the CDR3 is TGCAGTGTTATTGGACTAGCGGGAGGATGGGGACATGGGACCCAGTACTTC.

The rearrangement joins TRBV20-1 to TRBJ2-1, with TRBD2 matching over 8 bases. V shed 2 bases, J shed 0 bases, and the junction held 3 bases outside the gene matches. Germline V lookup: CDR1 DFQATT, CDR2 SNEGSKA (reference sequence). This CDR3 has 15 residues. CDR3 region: CSARQLADSYNEQFF. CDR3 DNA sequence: TGCAGTGCTAGACAACTAGCGGACTCCTACAATGAGCAGTTCTTC.

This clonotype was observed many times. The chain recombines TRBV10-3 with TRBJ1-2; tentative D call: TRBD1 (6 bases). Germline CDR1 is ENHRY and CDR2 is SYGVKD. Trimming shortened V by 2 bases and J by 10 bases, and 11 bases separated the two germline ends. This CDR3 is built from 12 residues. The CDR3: CAISEGTSFYTF. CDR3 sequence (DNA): TGTGCCATCAGTGAGGGGACATCTTTCTACACCTTC.

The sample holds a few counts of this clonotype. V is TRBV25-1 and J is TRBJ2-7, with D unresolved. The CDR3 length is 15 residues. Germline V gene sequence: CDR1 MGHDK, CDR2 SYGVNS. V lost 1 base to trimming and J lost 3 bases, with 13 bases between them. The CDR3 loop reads CASSEWNPSFYEQYF. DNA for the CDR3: TGTGCCAGCAGTGAATGGAATCCAAGTTTCTACGAGCAGTACTTC.

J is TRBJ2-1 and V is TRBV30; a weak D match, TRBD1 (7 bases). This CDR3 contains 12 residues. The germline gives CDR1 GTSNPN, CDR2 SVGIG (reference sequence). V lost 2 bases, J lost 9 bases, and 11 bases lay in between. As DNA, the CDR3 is TGTGCCTGGAGTTCAGGGGGAGGTGAGCAGTTCTTC. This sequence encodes CAWSSGGGEQFF.

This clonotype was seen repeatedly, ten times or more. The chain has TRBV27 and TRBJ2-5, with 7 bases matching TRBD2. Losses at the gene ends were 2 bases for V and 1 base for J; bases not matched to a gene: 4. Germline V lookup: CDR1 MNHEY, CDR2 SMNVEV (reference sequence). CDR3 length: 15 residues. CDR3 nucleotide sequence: TGTGCCAGCAGTTTACGGCGGGGGTTCCAAGAGACCCAGTACTTC. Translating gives CASSLRRGFQETQYF.

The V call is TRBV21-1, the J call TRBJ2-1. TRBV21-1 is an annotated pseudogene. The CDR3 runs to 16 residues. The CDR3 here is CASSNTLRRSYNEQFF. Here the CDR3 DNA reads TGTGCCAGCAGCAATACACTCCGCCGGTCCTACAATGAGCAGTTCTTC.

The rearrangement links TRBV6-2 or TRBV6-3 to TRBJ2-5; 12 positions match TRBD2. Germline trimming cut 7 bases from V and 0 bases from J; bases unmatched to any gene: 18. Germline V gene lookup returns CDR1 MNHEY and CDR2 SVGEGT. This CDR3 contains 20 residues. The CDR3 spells CASTSTLRLAGVPYQETQYF. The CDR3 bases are TGTGCCAGCACCTCCACCTTAAGACTAGCGGGGGTTCCTTACCAAGAGACCCAGTACTTC.

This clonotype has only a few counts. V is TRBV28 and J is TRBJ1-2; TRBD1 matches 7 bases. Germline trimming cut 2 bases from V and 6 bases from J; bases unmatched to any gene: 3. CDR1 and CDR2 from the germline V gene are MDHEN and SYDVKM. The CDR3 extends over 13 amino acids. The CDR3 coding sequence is TGTGCCAGCAGTTTAAGGGGGCCCAATGGCTACACCTTC. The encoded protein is CASSLRGPNGYTF.

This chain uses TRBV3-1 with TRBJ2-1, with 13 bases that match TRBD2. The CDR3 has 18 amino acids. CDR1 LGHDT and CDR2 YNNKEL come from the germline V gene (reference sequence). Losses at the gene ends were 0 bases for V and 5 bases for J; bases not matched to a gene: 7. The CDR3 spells CASSQEGLAGTTNNEQFF. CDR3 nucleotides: TGTGCCAGCAGCCAAGAGGGACTAGCGGGAACTACAAACAATGAGCAGTTCTTC.

CDR3 protein: CASAFRTSGRAYEQYF. In DNA form, the CDR3 reads TGTGCCAGCGCCTTCCGGACTAGCGGGAGAGCCTACGAGCAGTACTTC. The chain has TRBV27 and TRBJ2-7, with 13 bases fitting TRBD2. With 8 bases clipped from V and 2 bases from J, the junction kept 9 bases outside the gene matches. In germline, CDR1 is MNHEY, CDR2 SMNVEV (reference sequence). The CDR3 runs 16 residues.

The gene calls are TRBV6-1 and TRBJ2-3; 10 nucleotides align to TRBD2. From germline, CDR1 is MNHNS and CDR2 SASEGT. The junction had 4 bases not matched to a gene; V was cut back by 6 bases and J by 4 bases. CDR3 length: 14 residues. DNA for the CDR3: TGTGCCAGCAGAAGCGGGGGGGCCCCAGATACGCAGTATTTT. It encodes CASRSGGAPDTQYF.

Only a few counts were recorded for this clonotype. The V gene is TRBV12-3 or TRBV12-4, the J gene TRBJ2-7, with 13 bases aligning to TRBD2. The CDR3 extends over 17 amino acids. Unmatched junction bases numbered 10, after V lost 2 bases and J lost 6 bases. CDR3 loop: CASSLKGAGLAGREQYF. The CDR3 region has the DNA TGTGCCAGCAGTTTAAAGGGGGCGGGACTAGCGGGACGCGAGCAGTACTTC.

The CDR3 sequence is CAISHNRGSAFF. The DNA of the CDR3 is TGTGCCATCAGCCATAACAGGGGATCAGCTTTCTTT. The chain joins TRBV10-3 to TRBJ1-1, with 7 nucleotides matching TRBD1. Germline lookup yields CDR1 ENHRY and CDR2 SYGVKD. There are 12 residues in the CDR3. V shed 6 bases and J 10 bases; nucleotides not matched to a gene: 8.

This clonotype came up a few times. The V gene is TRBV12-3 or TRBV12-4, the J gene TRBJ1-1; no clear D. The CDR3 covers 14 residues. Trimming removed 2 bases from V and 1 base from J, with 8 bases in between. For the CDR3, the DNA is TGTGCCAGCAGTTTAATAGCTAGGAACACTGAAGCTTTCTTT. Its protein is CASSLIARNTEAFF.